The rows below give T cell receptor beta chains drawn from one sample of a study of cytomegalovirus exposure and HLA in healthy donors. Sequencing was performed with immunoSEQ multiplex PCR; in TCRdb, only in-frame clones are kept and a portion is missing. Of 160,000 or so clones detected, roughly four fifths appear once; the ten largest clones hold roughly 4.5%. Sample: PBMCs. These receptor sequences come from a man aged 50 to 60 in good health and CMV-seropositive. CDR3s include the opening cysteine and the closing phenylalanine or tryptophan. D genes are given only for firm matches. The size of a clone is reported for some rows only, either as once, few or many, or as a class for expanded clones.

>.|TRBJ2-3|TRBV7-3|.
TGTGCCAGCAGCTTAAGTTCTGTGGCTACGCAGTATTTT
CASSLSSVATQYF
>TRBD2|TRBJ2-4|TRBV9|.
TGTGCCAGCAGCGTAGGGACTAGCGGGGGGCGAATAGCCAAAAACATTCAGTACTTC
CASSVGTSGGRIAKNIQYF
>TRBD2|TRBJ2-3|TRBV5-1|few
TGCGCCAGCAGTTTAGCGGGGGCGGACACAGATACGCAGTATTTT
CASSLAGADTDTQYF
>TRBD1|TRBJ2-3|TRBV27|.
TGTGCCAGCCGGGACAGGCACACAGATACGCAGTATTTT
CASRDRHTDTQYF
>TRBD2|TRBJ2-1|TRBV4-1|.
TGCGCCAGCAGCCAAACCAATTCCGGGACTAGCGGGGGAAAGTCCTACAATGAGCAGTTCTTC
CASSQTNSGTSGGKSYNEQFF
>.|TRBJ2-3|TRBV5-1|.
TGCGCCAGCAGCTCCGGGACATCTAGCACAGATACGCAGTATTTT
CASSSGTSSTDTQYF
>.|TRBJ2-6|TRBV14|few
TGTGCCAGCAGCCAAGGGTTTTACGGGGCTGGGGCCAACGTCCTGACTTTC
CASSQGFYGAGANVLTF
>.|TRBJ1-5|TRBV27|.
TGTGCCAGTCGACTTGGCTCAAGCAATCAGCCCCAGCATTTT
CASRLGSSNQPQHF
>TRBD1|TRBJ1-2|TRBV4-3|.
TGCGCCAGCAGCCAAGAGCTAGGACAGGGGTATGGCTACACCTTC
CASSQELGQGYGYTF
>TRBD1|TRBJ2-5|TRBV30|.
TGTGCCTGGAATACTCCGGGACAGGGGATTCGGGAGACCCAGTACTTC
CAWNTPGQGIRETQYF
>.|TRBJ1-4|TRBV18|few
TGTGCCAGCTCGGGGGCCAGAACTAATGAAAAACTGTTTTTT
CASSGARTNEKLFF
>.|TRBJ2-7|TRBV28|.
TGTGCCAGCAGTTTACTGGGAGAGGGCTCCTACGAGCAGTACTTC
CASSLLGEGSYEQYF
>TRBD1|TRBJ1-5|TRBV9|.
TGTGCCAGCAGCCCACCGAGAACCCCGGGACAGGGTGGCAATCAGCCCCAGCATTTT
CASSPPRTPGQGGNQPQHF
>.|TRBJ2-5|TRBV4-3|once
TGCGCCAGCAGCCAAGGGGGATTCGGTTTGGCGGGGATACAAGGGACCCAGTACTTC
CASSQGGFGLAGIQGTQYF
>.|TRBJ2-2|TRBV4-2|.
TGTGCCAGCAGCCAGGAGACTCCTCAAAACACCGGGGAGCTGTTTTTT
CASSQETPQNTGELFF
>.|TRBJ1-5|TRBV6-1|.
TGTGCCAGCAGTGAAGGGTCGGGGGGCAGCAATCAGCCCCAGCATTTT
CASSEGSGGSNQPQHF
>TRBD1|TRBJ1-2|TRBV5-4|.
TGTGCCAGCAGCTTACGGGAACCTGACAGGGCCTATGGCTACACCTTC
CASSLREPDRAYGYTF
>TRBD2|TRBJ2-1|TRBV2|.
TGTGCCAGCAGTCTAAGGAGACTAGCTGTGGATGAGCAGTTCTTC
CASSLRRLAVDEQFF
>TRBD2|TRBJ2-7|TRBV5-4|.
TGTGCCAGCAGCAGTCCGGGACTAGCATCTCACGAGCAGTACTTC
CASSSPGLASHEQYF
>TRBD1|TRBJ2-7|TRBV7-2|few
TGTGCCAGCAGCTTCCCCGCAGGGGGCAACTCCTACGAGCAGTACTTC
CASSFPAGGNSYEQYF
>TRBD1|TRBJ2-7|TRBV27|.
TGTGCCAGCAGTTTCCAAGCAGGGGGCGTCTACGAGCAGTACTTC
CASSFQAGGVYEQYF
>.|TRBJ2-7|TRBV30|.
TGTGCCTGGAGTGATAGCGGCCCTTTCTACTACGAGCAGTACTTC
CAWSDSGPFYYEQYF
>.|TRBJ2-7|TRBV7-9|.
TGTGCCAGCAGCTTAGTGGCAGTGGGCGACGAGCAGTACTTC
CASSLVAVGDEQYF
>TRBD1|TRBJ2-7|TRBV2|.
TGTGCCAGCAAAAGGGACAGGGCCGAGCAGTACTTC
CASKRDRAEQYF
>TRBD2|TRBJ2-3|TRBV27|few
TGTGCCAGCAGCTCAAGCGGGAGCTTTCAAGATACGCAGTATTTT
CASSSSGSFQDTQYF
>.|TRBJ1-2|TRBV27|.
TGTGCCAGCAGTTTATCGGGCAGTTCAGTCTATGGCTACACCTTC
CASSLSGSSVYGYTF
>TRBD1|TRBJ2-1|TRBV4-3|.
TGCGCCAGCAGCCAGGGACAGGGGGGTTACAATGAGCAGTTCTTC
CASSQGQGGYNEQFF
>.|TRBJ1-1|TRBV9|.
TGTGCCAGCAGCGTCCCACCGGGGGGAGGTGGGGACACTGAAGCTTTCTTT
CASSVPPGGGGDTEAFF
>.|TRBJ1-4|TRBV5-1|.
TGCGCCAGCAGCTTTTCGGGGAGGTATGAAAAACTGTTTTTT
CASSFSGRYEKLFF
>TRBD2|TRBJ2-3|TRBV2|.
TGTGCCAGCAAGGGACTAGCGGGGCAATCTAGCACAGATACGCAGTATTTT
CASKGLAGQSSTDTQYF
>TRBD2|TRBJ2-5|TRBV7-3|.
TGTGCCAGCAGCTTAGGGTTTAGGAGCGGGGGGGCCCAAGAGACCCAGTACTTC
CASSLGFRSGGAQETQYF
>TRBD2|TRBJ2-5|TRBV9|.
TGTGCCAGCAGCGTAGGGCCAGCGGGGCCCCAAGAGACCCAGTACTTC
CASSVGPAGPQETQYF
>TRBD2|TRBJ2-1|TRBV28|.
TGTGCCAGCAGTTTATTGACGGTTGGCGGCGGGGGGTTGGGTGAGCAGTTCTTC
CASSLLTVGGGGLGEQFF
>TRBD2|TRBJ2-3|TRBV30|.
TGTGCCTGGAGAATCGGGACTAGCGGGGGAAAAGATACGCAGTATTTT
CAWRIGTSGGKDTQYF
>TRBD1|TRBJ2-7|TRBV9|.
TGTGCCAGCAGCGTAGCCCCGTCGACAGGGATCTACGAGCAGTACTTC
CASSVAPSTGIYEQYF
>.|TRBJ2-3|TRBV4-2|.
TGTGCCAGCCTAGGCGGGACCTATAGCACAGATACGCAGTATTTT
CASLGGTYSTDTQYF
>TRBD2|TRBJ2-2|TRBV19|.
TGTGCCAGTAAAGAGCCCCGGGGGGGCGCGAACGCCGGGGAGCTGTTTTTT
CASKEPRGGANAGELFF
>.|TRBJ2-6|TRBV7-7|.
TGTGCTAGCACGACGGGTCCCGGGGCCAACGTCCTGACTTTC
CASTTGPGANVLTF
>TRBD2|TRBJ2-1|TRBV5-1|.
TGCGCCAGCAGCTTGACTAGCGGGAGTTGTGAGCAGTTCTTC
CASSLTSGSCEQFF
>.|TRBJ2-1|TRBV10-2|.
TGCGCCAGCAGACAGGGTCCCTACAATGAGCAGTTCTTC
CASRQGPYNEQFF
>.|TRBJ1-5|TRBV6-1|.
TGTGCCAGCAGTGTTGGGCAGCCAAATCAGCCCCAGCATTTT
CASSVGQPNQPQHF
>.|TRBJ2-7|TRBV5-6|few
TGTGCCAGCAGCCTACGGGTCTACGAGCAGTACTTC
CASSLRVYEQYF
>.|TRBJ2-5|TRBV4-2|.
TGTGCCAGCAGCCAAGCGGCGGGTGTGGAAGAGACCCAGTACTTC
CASSQAAGVEETQYF
>.|TRBJ1-2|TRBV5-6|few
TGTGCCAGCACCAGATTCGCCGGGGGGGTTGAGGGCTACACCTTC
CASTRFAGGVEGYTF
>TRBD2|TRBJ2-2|TRBV5-3|.
TGTGCCAGAACTAGCGGGAGTAACACCGGGGAGCTGTTTTTT
CARTSGSNTGELFF
>.|TRBJ2-3|TRBV10-1|.
TGCGCCAGCAGCAGTGGCAACACGCAGTATTTT
CASSSGNTQYF